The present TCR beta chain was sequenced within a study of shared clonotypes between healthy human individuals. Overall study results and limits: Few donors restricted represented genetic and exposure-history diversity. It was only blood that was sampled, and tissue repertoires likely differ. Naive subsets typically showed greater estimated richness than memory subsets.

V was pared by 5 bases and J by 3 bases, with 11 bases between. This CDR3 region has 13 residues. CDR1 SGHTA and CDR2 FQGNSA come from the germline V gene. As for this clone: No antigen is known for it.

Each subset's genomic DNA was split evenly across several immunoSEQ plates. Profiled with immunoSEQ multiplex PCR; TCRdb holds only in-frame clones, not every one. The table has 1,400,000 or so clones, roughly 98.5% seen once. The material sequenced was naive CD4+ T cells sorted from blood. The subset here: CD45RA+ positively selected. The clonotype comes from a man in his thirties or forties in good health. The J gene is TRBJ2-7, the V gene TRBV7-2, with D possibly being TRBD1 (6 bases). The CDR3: CASSQDSNYEQYF. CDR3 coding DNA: TGTGCCAGCAGCCAGGACAGCAACTACGAGCAGTACTTC.